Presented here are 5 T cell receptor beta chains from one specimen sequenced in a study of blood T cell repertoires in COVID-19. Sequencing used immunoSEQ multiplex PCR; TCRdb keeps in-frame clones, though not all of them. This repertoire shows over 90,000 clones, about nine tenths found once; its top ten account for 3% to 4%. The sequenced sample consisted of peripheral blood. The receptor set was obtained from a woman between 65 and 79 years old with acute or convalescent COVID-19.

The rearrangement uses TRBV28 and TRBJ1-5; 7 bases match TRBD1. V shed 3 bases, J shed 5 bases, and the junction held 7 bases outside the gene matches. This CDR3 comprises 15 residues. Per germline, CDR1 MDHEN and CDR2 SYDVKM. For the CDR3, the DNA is TGTGCCAGCAGTTTGGGCGGGACAGCTCATCAGCCCCAGCATTTT. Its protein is CASSLGGTAHQPQHF.

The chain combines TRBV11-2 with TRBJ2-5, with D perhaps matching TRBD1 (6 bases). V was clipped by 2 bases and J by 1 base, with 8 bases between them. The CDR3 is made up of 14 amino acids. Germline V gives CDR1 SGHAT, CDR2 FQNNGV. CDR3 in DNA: TGTGCCAGCAGCTTACCCAGGGGCCAAGAGACCCAGTACTTC. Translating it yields CASSLPRGQETQYF.

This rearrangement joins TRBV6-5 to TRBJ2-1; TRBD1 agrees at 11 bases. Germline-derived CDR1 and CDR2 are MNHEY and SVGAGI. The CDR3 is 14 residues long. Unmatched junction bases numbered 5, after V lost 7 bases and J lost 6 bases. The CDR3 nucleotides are TGTGCCAGCACCCCGGGACAGGGGGGCAATGAGCAGTTCTTC. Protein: CASTPGQGGNEQFF.

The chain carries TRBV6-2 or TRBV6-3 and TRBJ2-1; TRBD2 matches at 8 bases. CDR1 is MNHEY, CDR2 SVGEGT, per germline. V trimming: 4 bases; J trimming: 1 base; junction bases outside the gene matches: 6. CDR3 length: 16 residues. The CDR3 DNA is TGTGCCAGCAGTTCTACCTTAGCGGGATCCTACAATGAGCAGTTCTTC. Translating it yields CASSSTLAGSYNEQFF.

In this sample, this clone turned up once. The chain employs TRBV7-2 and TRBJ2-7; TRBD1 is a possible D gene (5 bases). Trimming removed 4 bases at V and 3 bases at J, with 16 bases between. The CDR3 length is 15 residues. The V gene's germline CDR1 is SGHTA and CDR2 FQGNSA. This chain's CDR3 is CASSSSPDRNYEQYF. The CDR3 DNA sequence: TGTGCCAGCAGCTCGAGTCCCGACAGAAACTACGAGCAGTACTTC.